These T cell receptor beta chains were read from a single sample in a study of PD-1 blockade in classical Hodgkin lymphoma. The assay was immunoSEQ multiplex PCR, and TCRdb's table has in-frame clones only and misses some. This table holds tens of thousands of clones, less than 95% found once. Sequences were derived from peripheral blood mononuclear cells (PBMCs), sampled before the fourth cycle of nivolumab. Every receptor here comes from a human donor with classical Hodgkin lymphoma. CDR3s include the opening cysteine and the closing phenylalanine or tryptophan. A D gene is named only where the DNA matches it firmly. Size is omitted from some rows. Given values are once, few, many or a class for expanded clones.

D	V	J	size	DNA	CDR3
NA	TRBV9	TRBJ1-6	once	TGTGCCAGCAGCGTAGCGCCAAACTGGGATTCACCCCTCCACTTT	CASSVAPNWDSPLHF
NA	TRBV11-2	TRBJ1-2	once	TGTGCCAGCAGCCCAGCCGGGCCCATCTATGGCTACACCTTC	CASSPAGPIYGYTF
TRBD1	TRBV15	TRBJ2-1	few	TGTGCCACCAGCAGAGATCTGGGGACAGCCAACAATGAGCAGTTCTTC	CATSRDLGTANNEQFF
NA	TRBV10-3	TRBJ2-7	NA	TGTGCCATCAGTGAGTCCCTCGGGAAGAGGGCCTCCTACGAGCAGTACTTC	CAISESLGKRASYEQYF
NA	TRBV10-3	TRBJ1-1	NA	TGTGCCATCAGAGGACAGCTCACTGAAGCTTTCTTT	CAIRGQLTEAFF
NA	TRBV19	TRBJ2-6	NA	TGTGCCAGTAGTGACTACTCTGGGGCCAACGTCCTGACTTTC	CASSDYSGANVLTF
NA	TRBV27	TRBJ1-5	NA	TGTGCCAGCAGGGAATTTAGCAATCAGCCCCAGCATTTT	CASREFSNQPQHF
NA	TRBV19	TRBJ2-2	NA	TGTGCCAGCGAAAAGATATTCGGGGAGCTGTTTTTT	CASEKIFGELFF
NA	TRBV7-2	TRBJ2-1	NA	TGTGCCAGCAGCCCCTGGTCCAATGAGCAGTTCTTC	CASSPWSNEQFF
TRBD1	TRBV2	TRBJ1-1	NA	TGTGCCAGCAACTTAGGGGGCATGAACACTGAAGCTTTCTTT	CASNLGGMNTEAFF
NA	TRBV10-3	TRBJ1-5	NA	TGTGCCATCAGTGAGTCGAGGGGATCGGGGAGCAATCAGCCCCAGCATTTT	CAISESRGSGSNQPQHF
NA	TRBV5-6	TRBJ2-1	NA	TGTGCCAGCAGCTTGGCGTCAGTTCGAGATGAGCAGTTCTTC	CASSLASVRDEQFF
NA	TRBV15	TRBJ1-1	NA	TGTGCCACCAGCGCACAGGCGGGGAACACTGAAGCTTTCTTT	CATSAQAGNTEAFF
TRBD2	TRBV14	TRBJ2-3	NA	TGTGCCAGCAGCCAGCCGGGACTACCCGCAGATACGCAGTATTTT	CASSQPGLPADTQYF
TRBD1	TRBV4-1	TRBJ2-4	NA	TGCGCCAGCGCACCGGGACAGGGGGTGTCGGCCAAAAACATTCAGTACTTC	CASAPGQGVSAKNIQYF
NA	TRBV13	TRBJ1-2	NA	TGTGCCAGCAGCTTAGTTTCCTCGATTGACTATGGCTACACCTTC	CASSLVSSIDYGYTF
NA	TRBV13	TRBJ1-1	NA	TGTGCCAGCAGCTCCGGACACTCGAACACTGAAGCTTTCTTT	CASSSGHSNTEAFF
TRBD1	TRBV5-1	TRBJ2-7	NA	TGCGCCAGTCAGATGACAGGGATTCTCGGGTACGAGCAGTACTTC	CASQMTGILGYEQYF
NA	TRBV7-9	TRBJ1-1	once	TGTGCCAGCAGAGGCAGCTACCCTGAAGCTTTCTTT	CASRGSYPEAFF
NA	TRBV28	TRBJ1-5	NA	TGTGCCAGCGGGGGGAGGGATCAGCCCCAGCATTTT	CASGGRDQPQHF
NA	TRBV10-1	TRBJ2-5	NA	TGCGCCAGCAGTGAAGACCCAAAAGAGACCCAGTACTTC	CASSEDPKETQYF
NA	TRBV9	TRBJ1-2	NA	TGTGCCAGCAGCGTACAGGCGGGAGTGGATGGCTACACCTTC	CASSVQAGVDGYTF
NA	TRBV2	TRBJ2-7	NA	TGTGCCAGCAGTGACCCGGGACGGGGAAACTCCTACGAGCAGTACTTC	CASSDPGRGNSYEQYF
TRBD1	TRBV13	TRBJ2-7	NA	TGTGCCAGCAGCGCAAAGGGACAGGGCTCCTACGAGCAGTACTTC	CASSAKGQGSYEQYF
NA	TRBV11-1	TRBJ1-2	NA	TGTGCCAGCAGCCGGACAGACAACTATGGCTACACCTTC	CASSRTDNYGYTF
NA	TRBV19	TRBJ1-2	NA	TGTGCCAGTTCGGGGCTTGAGGGTCTCAACTATGGCTACACCTTC	CASSGLEGLNYGYTF
TRBD1	TRBV5-1	TRBJ1-4	NA	TGCGCCAGCAGCCCGGACAGGGGGGCTAATGAAAAACTGTTTTTT	CASSPDRGANEKLFF
TRBD1	TRBV5-1	TRBJ1-4	NA	TGCGCCAGCAGCTTGGCTGGGACAGGAATCGGTGAAAAACTGTTTTTT	CASSLAGTGIGEKLFF
NA	TRBV6-1	TRBJ1-1	NA	TGTGCCAGCTGGGGCAGCTCAAGTGAAGCTTTCTTT	CASWGSSSEAFF
NA	TRBV4-1	TRBJ1-4	NA	TGCGCCAGCAGCTCCTGGGTCGGCACTAATGAAAAACTGTTTTTT	CASSSWVGTNEKLFF
TRBD2	TRBV5-4	TRBJ2-3	NA	TGTGCCAGCAGCTTGAGGCTAGCGGGGGGGCCGACAGATACGCAGTATTTT	CASSLRLAGGPTDTQYF
TRBD2	TRBV7-8	TRBJ2-7	NA	TGTGCCAGCAGCTTAGCGACGACTAGCGTCTCTTACGAGCAGTACTTC	CASSLATTSVSYEQYF
TRBD2	TRBV7-3	TRBJ2-1	NA	TGTGCCAGCAGCCCGGGGGGGCCGTACAATGAGCAGTTCTTC	CASSPGGPYNEQFF
NA	TRBV29-1	TRBJ2-7	NA	TGCAGCGCACGGGAAGGGAACGAGCAGTACTTC	CSAREGNEQYF
NA	TRBV7-9	TRBJ2-5	NA	TGTGCCAGCAGCCCCCAGTGGGCACACGCCCAAGAGACCCAGTACTTC	CASSPQWAHAQETQYF
NA	TRBV29-1	TRBJ1-1	few	TGCAGCGTGGACAGTGGGGACACTGAAGCTTTCTTT	CSVDSGDTEAFF
NA	TRBV27	TRBJ1-5	NA	TGTGCCAGCACCGCGACCTATCTCATGGGGCAGGGCAATCAGCCCCAGCATTTT	CASTATYLMGQGNQPQHF
NA	TRBV20-1	TRBJ1-1	NA	TGCAGTGCGCAGGGCCCTGAAGCTTTCTTT	CSAQGPEAFF
NA	TRBV7-9	TRBJ1-4	NA	TGTGCCAGCAGCTTTGGCACGCGGGAAAAACTGTTTTTT	CASSFGTREKLFF
NA	TRBV18	TRBJ2-5	NA	TGTGCCAGCTCACCACACCCGGGGTCTGAGACCCAGTACTTC	CASSPHPGSETQYF
NA	TRBV19	TRBJ1-1	NA	TGTGCCAGTAGTATCGTCAGGGTGAACACTGAAGCTTTCTTT	CASSIVRVNTEAFF
NA	TRBV7-9	TRBJ1-1	NA	TGTGCCAGCAGCTTATCGCGTACGGGTTCGAACACTGAAGCTTTCTTT	CASSLSRTGSNTEAFF
NA	TRBV30	TRBJ1-1	few	TGTGCCTGGAGTGCATACCTTGAAGCTTTCTTT	CAWSAYLEAFF
NA	TRBV13	TRBJ1-2	medium-sized	TGTGCCAGCACACAGGGTTTTTCGGGTTTGTATGGCTACACCTTC	CASTQGFSGLYGYTF
TRBD1	TRBV25-1	TRBJ1-1	NA	TGTGCCAGCAGTGCCGCCGGGACAGGGAGGACTGAAGCTTTCTTT	CASSAAGTGRTEAFF
NA	TRBV6-5	TRBJ1-1	NA	TGTGCCAGCAGTTACCCCAGTCGGCGAGACACTGAAGCTTTCTTT	CASSYPSRRDTEAFF
NA	TRBV9	TRBJ2-1	NA	TGTGCCAGCAGCGTGACAGGAGTAACTGAGCAGTTCTTC	CASSVTGVTEQFF
NA	TRBV7-8	TRBJ2-3	NA	TGTGCCAGCGGGGCGCCTCAGCGTGAGGATACGCAGTATTTT	CASGAPQREDTQYF
NA	TRBV27	TRBJ2-7	NA	TGTGCCAGCAGTCAGGGTCTCCGGTCGCACGAGCAGTACTTC	CASSQGLRSHEQYF
NA	TRBV7-9	TRBJ2-7	NA	TGTGCCAGCAGCCGATTCGAACCACCATACTACGAGCAGTACTTC	CASSRFEPPYYEQYF
TRBD1	TRBV5-6	TRBJ1-1	NA	TGTGCCAGCAGCTTCGGGACAGGGGGCAACACTGAAGCTTTCTTT	CASSFGTGGNTEAFF
TRBD1	TRBV19	TRBJ1-5	NA	TGTGCCAGTAGGGACAGGGCATATAGCAATCAGCCCCAGCATTTT	CASRDRAYSNQPQHF
TRBD2	TRBV7-8	TRBJ2-2	NA	TGTGCCAGCAGCATTCTAGCGGGGAACACCGGGGAGCTGTTTTTT	CASSILAGNTGELFF
NA	TRBV4-1	TRBJ1-1	NA	TGCGCCAGCAGCCAAGGGACATATGATGAAGCTTTCTTT	CASSQGTYDEAFF
TRBD2	TRBV7-7	TRBJ2-2	NA	TGTGCTAGCAGCCCCCGGGCCGGGACTAGCACCGGGGAGCTGTTTTTT	CASSPRAGTSTGELFF
TRBD1	TRBV4-1	TRBJ1-1	NA	TGCGCCAGCAGCCAGCCGGACAGGGCCACTGAAGCTTTCTTT	CASSQPDRATEAFF
TRBD2	TRBV27	TRBJ2-7	NA	TGTGCCAGCAGTTTTAGGGGACTAGCTGAATCCTACGAGCAGTACTTC	CASSFRGLAESYEQYF
NA	TRBV13	TRBJ1-2	few	TGTGCCAGCAGCTTTGGGGAGGGCTATGGCTACACCTTC	CASSFGEGYGYTF